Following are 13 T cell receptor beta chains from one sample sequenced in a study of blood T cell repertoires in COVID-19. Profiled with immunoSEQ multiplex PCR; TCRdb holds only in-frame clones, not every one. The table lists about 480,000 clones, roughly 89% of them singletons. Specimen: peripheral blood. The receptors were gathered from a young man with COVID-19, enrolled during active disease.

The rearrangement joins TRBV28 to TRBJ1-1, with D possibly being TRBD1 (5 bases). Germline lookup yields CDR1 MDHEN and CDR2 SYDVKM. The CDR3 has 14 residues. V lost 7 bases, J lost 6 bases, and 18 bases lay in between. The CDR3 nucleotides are TGTGCCAGCACCATCCCCGGGGGTAAGCCTGAAGCTTTCTTT. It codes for CASTIPGGKPEAFF. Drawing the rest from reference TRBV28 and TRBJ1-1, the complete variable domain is DVKVTQSSRYLVKRTGEKVFLECVQDMDHENMFWYRQDPGLGLRLIYFSYDVKMKEKGDIPEGYSVSREKKERFSLILESASTNQTSMYLCASTIPGGKPEAFFGQGTRLTVV.

CDR3 coding DNA: TGCGCCAGCAGAAGGGGGGGAGGGCCAGTAGATACGCAGTATTTT. This codes for CASRRGGGPVDTQYF. The V gene is TRBV10-2, the J gene TRBJ2-3; possibly TRBD2 for D (7 bases). Trimming removed 6 bases from V and 5 bases from J, with 18 bases in between. Germline assignment: CDR1 WSHSY and CDR2 SAAADI. This CDR3 contains 15 residues.

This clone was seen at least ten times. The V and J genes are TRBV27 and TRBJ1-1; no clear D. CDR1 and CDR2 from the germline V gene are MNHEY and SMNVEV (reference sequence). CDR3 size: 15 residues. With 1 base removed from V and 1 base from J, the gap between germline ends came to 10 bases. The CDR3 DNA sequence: TGTGCCAGCAGTTTATTAGGACGGGAGAACACTGAAGCTTTCTTT. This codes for CASSLLGRENTEAFF.

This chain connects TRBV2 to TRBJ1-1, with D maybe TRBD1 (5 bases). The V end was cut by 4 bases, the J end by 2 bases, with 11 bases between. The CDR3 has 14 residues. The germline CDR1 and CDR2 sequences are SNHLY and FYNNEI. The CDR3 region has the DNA TGTGCCAGCAGTGTCGACAGATCAAACACTGAAGCTTTCTTT. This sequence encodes CASSVDRSNTEAFF.

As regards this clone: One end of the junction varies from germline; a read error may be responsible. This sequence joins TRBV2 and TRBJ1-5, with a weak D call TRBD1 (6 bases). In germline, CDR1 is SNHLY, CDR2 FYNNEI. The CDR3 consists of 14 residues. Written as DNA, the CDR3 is TGTGCCAGCAGGGAAGGACAGCCCAATCAGCCCCAGCATTTT. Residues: CASREGQPNQPQHF.

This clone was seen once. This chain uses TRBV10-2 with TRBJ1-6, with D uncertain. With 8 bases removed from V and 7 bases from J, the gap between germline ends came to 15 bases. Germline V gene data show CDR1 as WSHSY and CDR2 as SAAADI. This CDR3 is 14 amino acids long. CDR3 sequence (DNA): TGCGCCAGCGCCGGCGGGAGAGGGAATTCACCCCTCCACTTT. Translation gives CASAGGRGNSPLHF.

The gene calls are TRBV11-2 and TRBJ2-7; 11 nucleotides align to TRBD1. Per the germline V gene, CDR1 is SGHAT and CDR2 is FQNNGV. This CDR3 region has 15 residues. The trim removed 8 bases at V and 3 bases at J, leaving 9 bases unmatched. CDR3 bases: TGTGCCAGCCGACGAACCGGGACAGGGGGCTACGAGCAGTACTTC. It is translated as CASRRTGTGGYEQYF.

The CDR3 spells CASTGVGAGEGEQFF. In DNA, the CDR3 is TGTGCCAGTACCGGCGTGGGAGCGGGAGAGGGTGAGCAGTTCTTC. The chain recombines TRBV19 with TRBJ2-1; TRBD2 matches at 8 bases. CDR1 and CDR2 (germline): LNHDA, SQIVND (reference sequence). V shed 7 bases and J 9 bases; nucleotides not matched to a gene: 14. The CDR3 has 15 residues.

The CDR3 is CAWSIVWGEGYTF. DNA of the CDR3: TGTGCCTGGAGTATCGTCTGGGGGGAAGGCTACACCTTC. The chain combines TRBV30 with TRBJ1-2, with a tentative D call TRBD1 (5 bases). The V gene lost 2 bases and the J gene lost 8 bases, with 15 bases spanning the gap. The CDR3 consists of 13 residues. Germline CDR1 and CDR2: GTSNPN and SVGIG (reference sequence).

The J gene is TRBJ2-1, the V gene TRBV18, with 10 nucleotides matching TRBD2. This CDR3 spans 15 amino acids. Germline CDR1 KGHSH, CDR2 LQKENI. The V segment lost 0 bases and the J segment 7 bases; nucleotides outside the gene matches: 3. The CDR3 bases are TGTGCCAGCTCACCACCGGGACTAGCGTTAAATGAGCAGTTCTTC. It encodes CASSPPGLALNEQFF. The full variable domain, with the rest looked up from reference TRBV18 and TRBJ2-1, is NAGVMQNPRHLVRRRGQEARLRCSPMKGHSHVYWYRQLPEEGLKFMVYLQKENIIDESGMPKERFSAEFPKEGPSILRIQQVVRGDSAAYFCASSPPGLALNEQFFGPGTRLTVL.

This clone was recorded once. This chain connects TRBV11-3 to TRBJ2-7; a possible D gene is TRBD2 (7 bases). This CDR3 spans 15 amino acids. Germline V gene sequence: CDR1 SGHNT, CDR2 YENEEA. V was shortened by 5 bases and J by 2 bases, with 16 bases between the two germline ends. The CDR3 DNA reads TGTGCCAGCAGCCCTGTTGGGGGGGCCCCCTACGAGCAGTACTTC. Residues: CASSPVGGAPYEQYF.

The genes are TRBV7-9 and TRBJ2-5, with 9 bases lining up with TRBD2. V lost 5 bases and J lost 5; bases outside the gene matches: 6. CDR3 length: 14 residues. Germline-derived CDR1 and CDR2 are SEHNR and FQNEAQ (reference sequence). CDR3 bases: TGTGCCAGCAGCCGGGGACTAGCTTCTGAGACCCAGTACTTC. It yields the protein CASSRGLASETQYF.

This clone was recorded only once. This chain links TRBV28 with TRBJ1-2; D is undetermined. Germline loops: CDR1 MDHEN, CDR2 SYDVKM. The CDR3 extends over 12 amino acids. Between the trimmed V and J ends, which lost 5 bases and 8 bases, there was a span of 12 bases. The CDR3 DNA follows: TGTGCCAGCAGTCCCACAAGCGGGGGCTACACCTTC. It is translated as CASSPTSGGYTF.